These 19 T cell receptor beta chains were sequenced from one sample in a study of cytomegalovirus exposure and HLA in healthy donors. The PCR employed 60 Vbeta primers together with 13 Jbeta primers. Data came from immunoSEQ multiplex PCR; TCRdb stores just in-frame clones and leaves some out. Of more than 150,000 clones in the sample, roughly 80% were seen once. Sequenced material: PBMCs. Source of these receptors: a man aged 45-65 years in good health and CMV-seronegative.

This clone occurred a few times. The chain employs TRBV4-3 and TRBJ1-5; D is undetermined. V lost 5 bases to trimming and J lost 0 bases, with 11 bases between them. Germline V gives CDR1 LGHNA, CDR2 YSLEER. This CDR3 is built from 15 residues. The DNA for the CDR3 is TGCGCCAGCAGCGCGAGAGTCTATAGCAATCAGCCCCAGCATTTT. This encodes CASSARVYSNQPQHF.

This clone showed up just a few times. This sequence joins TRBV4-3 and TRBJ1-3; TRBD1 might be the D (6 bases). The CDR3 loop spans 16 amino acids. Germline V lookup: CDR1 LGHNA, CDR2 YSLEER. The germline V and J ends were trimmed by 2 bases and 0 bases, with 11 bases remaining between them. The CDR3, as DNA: TGCGCCAGCAGCCAAAACAGGGTCTACTCTGGAAACACCATATATTTT. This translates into CASSQNRVYSGNTIYF.

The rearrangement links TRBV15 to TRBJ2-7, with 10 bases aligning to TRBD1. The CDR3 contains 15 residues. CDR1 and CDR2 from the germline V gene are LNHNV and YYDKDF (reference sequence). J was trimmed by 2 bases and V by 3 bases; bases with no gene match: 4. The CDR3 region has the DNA TGTGCCACCAGCAGCGGGGGGACAGGGGCCTACGAGCAGTACTTC. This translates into CATSSGGTGAYEQYF.

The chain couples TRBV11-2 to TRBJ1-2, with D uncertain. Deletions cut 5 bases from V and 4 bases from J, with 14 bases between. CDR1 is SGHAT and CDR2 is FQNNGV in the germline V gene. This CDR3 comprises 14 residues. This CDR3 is CASSPVGWAYGYTF. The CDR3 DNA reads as TGTGCCAGCAGCCCAGTAGGCTGGGCCTATGGCTACACCTTC.

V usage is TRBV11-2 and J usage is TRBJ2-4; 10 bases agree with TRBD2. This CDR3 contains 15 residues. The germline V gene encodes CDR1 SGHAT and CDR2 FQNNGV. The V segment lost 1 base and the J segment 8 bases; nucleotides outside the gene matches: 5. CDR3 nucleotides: TGTGCCAGCAGCTTAGGAGCGGGGGGGGTGGACATTCAGTACTTC. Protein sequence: CASSLGAGGVDIQYF. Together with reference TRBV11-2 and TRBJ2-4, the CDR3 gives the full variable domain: EAGVAQSPRYKIIEKRQSVAFWCNPISGHATLYWYQQILGQGPKLLIQFQNNGVVDDSQLPKDRFSAERLKGVDSTLKIQPAKLEDSAVYLCASSLGAGGVDIQYFGAGTRLSVL.

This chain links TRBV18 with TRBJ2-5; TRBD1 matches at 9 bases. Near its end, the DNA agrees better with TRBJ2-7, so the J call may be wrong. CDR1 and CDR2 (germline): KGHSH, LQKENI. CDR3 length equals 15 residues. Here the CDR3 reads CASSPAGTGTYEQYF. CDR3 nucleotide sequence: TGTGCCAGCTCACCTGCCGGGACAGGGACCTACGAGCAGTACTTC.

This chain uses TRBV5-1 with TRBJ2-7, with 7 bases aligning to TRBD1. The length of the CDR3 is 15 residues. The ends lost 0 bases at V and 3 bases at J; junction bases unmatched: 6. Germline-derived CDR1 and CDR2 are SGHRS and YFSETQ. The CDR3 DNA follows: TGCGCCAGCAGCTTGGCCGACAGGGCCATCTACGAGCAGTACTTC. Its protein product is CASSLADRAIYEQYF.

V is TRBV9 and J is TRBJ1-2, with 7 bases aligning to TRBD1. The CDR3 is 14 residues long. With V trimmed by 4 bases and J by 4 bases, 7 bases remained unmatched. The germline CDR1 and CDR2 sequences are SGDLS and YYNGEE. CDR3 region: CASSPGRGAYGYTF. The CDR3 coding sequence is TGTGCCAGCAGCCCGGGCAGGGGGGCCTATGGCTACACCTTC.

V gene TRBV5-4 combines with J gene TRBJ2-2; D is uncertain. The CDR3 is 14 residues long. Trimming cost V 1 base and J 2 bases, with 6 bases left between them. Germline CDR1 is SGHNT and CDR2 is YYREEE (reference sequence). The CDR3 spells CASSLRLNTGELFF. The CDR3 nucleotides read TGTGCCAGCAGCTTGCGACTTAACACCGGGGAGCTGTTTTTT.

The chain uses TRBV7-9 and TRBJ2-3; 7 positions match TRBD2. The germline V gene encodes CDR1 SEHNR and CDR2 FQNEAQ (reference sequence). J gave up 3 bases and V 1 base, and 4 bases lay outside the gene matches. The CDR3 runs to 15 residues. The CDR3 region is CASSLDGRETDTQYF. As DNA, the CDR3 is TGTGCCAGCAGCTTAGATGGGAGGGAAACAGATACGCAGTATTTT.

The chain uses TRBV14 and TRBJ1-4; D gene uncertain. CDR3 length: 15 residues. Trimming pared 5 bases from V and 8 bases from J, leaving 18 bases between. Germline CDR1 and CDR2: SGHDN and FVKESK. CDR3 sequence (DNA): TGTGCCAGCAGCAAGATTTCCGGGGTTGAGGAAAAACTGTTTTTT. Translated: CASSKISGVEEKLFF.

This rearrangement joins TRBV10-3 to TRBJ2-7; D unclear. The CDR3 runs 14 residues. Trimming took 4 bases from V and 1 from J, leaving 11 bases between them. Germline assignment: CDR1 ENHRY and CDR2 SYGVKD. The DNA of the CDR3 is TGTGCCATCAGTGCAATTGCAGAATCCTACGAGCAGTACTTC. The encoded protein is CAISAIAESYEQYF.

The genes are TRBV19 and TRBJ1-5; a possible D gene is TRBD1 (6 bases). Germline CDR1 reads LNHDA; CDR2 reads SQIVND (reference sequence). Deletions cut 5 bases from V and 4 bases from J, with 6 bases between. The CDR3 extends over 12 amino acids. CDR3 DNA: TGTGCCAGTAGTCAGGGGAATCAGCCCCAGCATTTT. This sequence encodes CASSQGNQPQHF.

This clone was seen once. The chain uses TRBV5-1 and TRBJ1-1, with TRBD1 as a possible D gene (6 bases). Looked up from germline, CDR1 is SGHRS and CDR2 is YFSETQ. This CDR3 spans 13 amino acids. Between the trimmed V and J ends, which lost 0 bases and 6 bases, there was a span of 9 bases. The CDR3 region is CASSLAGGPEAFF. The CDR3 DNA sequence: TGCGCCAGCAGCTTGGCTGGGGGCCCTGAAGCTTTCTTT.

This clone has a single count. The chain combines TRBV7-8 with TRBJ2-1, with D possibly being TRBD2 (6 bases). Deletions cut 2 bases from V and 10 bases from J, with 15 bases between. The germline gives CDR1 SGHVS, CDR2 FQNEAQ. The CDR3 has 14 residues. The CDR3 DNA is TGTGCCAGCAGCTTAAGACTAGTACAGAGGGAGCAGTTCTTC. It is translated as CASSLRLVQREQFF.

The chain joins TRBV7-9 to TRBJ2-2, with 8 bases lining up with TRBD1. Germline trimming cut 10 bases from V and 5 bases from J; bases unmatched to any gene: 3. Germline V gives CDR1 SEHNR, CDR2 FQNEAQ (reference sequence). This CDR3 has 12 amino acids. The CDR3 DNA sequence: TGTGCCACAGACAGGGGAACCGGGGAGCTGTTTTTT. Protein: CATDRGTGELFF.

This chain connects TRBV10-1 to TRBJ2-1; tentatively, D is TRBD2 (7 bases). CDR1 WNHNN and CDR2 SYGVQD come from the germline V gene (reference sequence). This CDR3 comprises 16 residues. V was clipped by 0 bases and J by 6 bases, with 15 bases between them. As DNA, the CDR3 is TGCGCCAGCAGTGAGTCTTTGGGGGGGCCGGGCAATGAGCAGTTCTTC. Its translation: CASSESLGGPGNEQFF.

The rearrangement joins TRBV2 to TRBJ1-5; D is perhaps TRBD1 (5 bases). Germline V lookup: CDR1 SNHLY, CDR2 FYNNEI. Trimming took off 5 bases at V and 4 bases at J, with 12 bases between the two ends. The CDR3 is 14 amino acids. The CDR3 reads CASSQQGRNQPQHF. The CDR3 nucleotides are TGTGCCAGCAGTCAGCAGGGTAGGAATCAGCCCCAGCATTTT.

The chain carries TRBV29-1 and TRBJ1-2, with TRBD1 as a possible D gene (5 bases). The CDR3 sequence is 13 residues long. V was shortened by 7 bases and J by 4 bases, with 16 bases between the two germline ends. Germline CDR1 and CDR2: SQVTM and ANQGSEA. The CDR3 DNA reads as TGCAGCGCCTGGGGCTTGGACCTCTATGGCTACACCTTC. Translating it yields CSAWGLDLYGYTF.